The T cell receptor beta chain under discussion was sequenced for a study of blood T cell repertoires in COVID-19 (TCRdb year 2020). Regarding the research as a whole: The collaborator samples originated in the United States, Italy and Spain and spanned the acute and convalescent phases of COVID-19. The material from the prospective study consisted of cDNA or gDNA derived from T cells, B-cell-depleted T cells, or PBMCs. The dataset comprised deeply sampled blood TCRbeta repertoires from subjects exposed to, actively infected with, or recovered from COVID-19. A freely available public database, intended as a resource for researchers studying the immune response to SARS-CoV-2, is where the repertoires were released. Samples were obtained from the ongoing ImmuneRACE study (first 160 participants) and from 1,254 subjects provided by 6 global collaborators. Sample metadata almost always included a de-identified subject ID, COVID-19 status, age in years and sex. HLA class I and class II types, where available, came from metadata supplied by the sample provider rather than from assay-based typing. Study-wide conclusions, independent of this receptor: How much clinical and demographic metadata was included differed by source and by participant, and the metadata was provided uncurated.

The collaborating institutions used their own protocols to collect whole blood in K2EDTA tubes. For TCRbeta analysis, collaborators shipped samples in one of three forms: frozen whole blood, isolated PBMCs, or DNA extracted from either of those sample types. Concerning this clone itself: Its antigen is unknown. Per-base qualities were not stored, and no clone one base away is much larger.

The immunoSEQ Assay, a bias-controlled multiplex PCR, was used to amplify TCRbeta CDR3 regions from genomic DNA. The original methods were these. Within the assay, amplification of reference gene primers was used to estimate how many nucleated cells each sample contained. To quantify the absolute abundance of each unique TCRbeta CDR3 rearrangement, sequence reads were collapsed and filtered. Productive Simpson clonality was computed per sample as the square root of Simpson's diversity index over productive rearrangements. As stored in TCRdb, this immuneACCESS dataset retains in-frame rearrangements with V and J assigned. A fraction of the clones does not appear; measured against another copy, unresolved V genes explain less than half of the discrepancy, and the remainder lacks a known reason. The V and J calls and clone size are taken from that table; D and trimming were inferred from the DNA. Counted in this sample were tens of thousands of clones; approximately 86% of them appeared once. The ten top clones hold roughly 6.6% of the sample.

The TCR originated in a man aged 70-80 years with acute or convalescent COVID-19. The sample consisted of peripheral blood.

For the CDR3, the sequence is CASSYSAGGPTGELFF. The DNA reads as follows: TGTGCCAGCAGTTACTCGGCGGGGGGGCCCACCGGGGAGCTGTTTTTT. Recombination joined TRBV6-5 with TRBJ2-2, with TRBD2 identical over 9 junction bases. Per the germline V gene, MNHEY is the CDR1 and SVGAGI is the CDR2. The CDR3 goes from the cysteine to the phenylalanine over 16 residues. This entry keeps only the CDR3 DNA: 48 bases, framed from base 1. V lost 0 bases and J lost 4 bases, and the count of bases not matched to a germline gene is 3.